The rows below give T cell receptor beta chains drawn from one sample of a study of OX40 agonist ivuxolimab in advanced cancers. Only in-frame clones appear in the TCRdb table, and some are missing; sequencing was by immunoSEQ multiplex PCR. The profile shows around 72,000 clones, roughly 85% of them singletons. The sequences come from CD4+ or CD8+ T cells sorted from blood, collected in a trial of the OX40 agonist ivuxolimab. These receptor sequences come from an adult with an advanced solid tumor such as melanoma, head and neck, liver or kidney cancer. Each CDR3 is given with its conserved first and last residue. The D gene is left open where the match is weak. Clone sizes are given selectively: once, few, many, or a class where the clone is expanded.

clone size: -
V gene: TRBV29-1
D gene: -
J gene: TRBJ1-1
CDR3 DNA: TGCAGCGTTGGAGACCCGGCCCGCGCAATTCGAGAAGCTTTCTTT
CDR3 protein: CSVGDPARAIREAFF

clone size: -
V gene: TRBV6-1
D gene: TRBD2
J gene: TRBJ2-7
CDR3 DNA: TGTGCCAGTCGACTAGCGGGGACTCGCGAGCAGTACTTC
CDR3 protein: CASRLAGTREQYF

clone size: -
V gene: TRBV10-3
D gene: TRBD1
J gene: TRBJ1-5
CDR3 DNA: TGTGCCATCAGTGAGTCTCCGAGGGACAGGGGATTTAGCAATCAGCCCCAGCATTTT
CDR3 protein: CAISESPRDRGFSNQPQHF

clone size: -
V gene: TRBV5-4
D gene: TRBD1
J gene: TRBJ1-2
CDR3 DNA: TGTGCCAGCAGCTTGTACGGACAGGGAATCTATGGCTACACCTTC
CDR3 protein: CASSLYGQGIYGYTF

clone size: -
V gene: TRBV11-3
D gene: -
J gene: TRBJ1-1
CDR3 DNA: TGTGCCAGCAGCTTAGACAGATCTAACACTGAAGCTTTCTTT
CDR3 protein: CASSLDRSNTEAFF

clone size: -
V gene: TRBV27
D gene: -
J gene: TRBJ1-5
CDR3 DNA: TGTGCCAGCAGATCGGGACGGACTTATCTGGGTCAGCCCCAGCATTTT
CDR3 protein: CASRSGRTYLGQPQHF

clone size: -
V gene: TRBV10-3
D gene: TRBD1
J gene: TRBJ2-3
CDR3 DNA: TGTGCCATCAGGGAACAGGGGGTGATCACAGATACGCAGTATTTT
CDR3 protein: CAIREQGVITDTQYF

clone size: -
V gene: TRBV11-2
D gene: TRBD1
J gene: TRBJ2-5
CDR3 DNA: TGTGCCAGCAGCTTGGGACAGACGGTCCAAGAGACCCAGTACTTC
CDR3 protein: CASSLGQTVQETQYF

clone size: -
V gene: TRBV7-2
D gene: TRBD1
J gene: TRBJ1-2
CDR3 DNA: TGTGCCAGCAGCCGGGGACAGGAGGGCTACACCTTC
CDR3 protein: CASSRGQEGYTF

clone size: -
V gene: TRBV9
D gene: -
J gene: TRBJ2-1
CDR3 DNA: TGTGCCAGCAGCGTAGTTGGGAGGGAGCAGTTCTTC
CDR3 protein: CASSVVGREQFF

clone size: -
V gene: TRBV28
D gene: TRBD1
J gene: TRBJ2-2
CDR3 DNA: TGTGCCAGCTGGGCCAGGGGGCACACCGGGGAGCTGTTTTTT
CDR3 protein: CASWARGHTGELFF

clone size: -
V gene: TRBV19
D gene: -
J gene: TRBJ2-6
CDR3 DNA: TGTGCCAGTAGTATATCACGGATCCGAACTGGGGCCAACGTCCTGACTTTC
CDR3 protein: CASSISRIRTGANVLTF

clone size: -
V gene: TRBV28
D gene: -
J gene: TRBJ1-2
CDR3 DNA: TGTGCCAGCAGTCCGACAGGTTTCTATGGCTACACCTTC
CDR3 protein: CASSPTGFYGYTF

clone size: -
V gene: TRBV11-2
D gene: -
J gene: TRBJ1-5
CDR3 DNA: TGTGCCAGCAGCCCCGACGGGCGAGGCAATCAGCCCCAGCATTTT
CDR3 protein: CASSPDGRGNQPQHF

clone size: once
V gene: TRBV5-1
D gene: -
J gene: TRBJ2-1
CDR3 DNA: TGCGCCAGCGGCACAGGGATTATTGTGGACAATGAGCAGTTCTTC
CDR3 protein: CASGTGIIVDNEQFF

clone size: -
V gene: TRBV29-1
D gene: -
J gene: TRBJ1-1
CDR3 DNA: TGCAGCGTAACACCCTTGGGCACTGAAGCTTTCTTT
CDR3 protein: CSVTPLGTEAFF

clone size: -
V gene: TRBV7-2
D gene: -
J gene: TRBJ1-3
CDR3 DNA: TGTGCCAGCAGCCCCCGGATAGCTTTTGGAAACACCATATATTTT
CDR3 protein: CASSPRIAFGNTIYF

clone size: -
V gene: TRBV19
D gene: -
J gene: TRBJ2-7
CDR3 DNA: TGTGCCAGTAGTATAGACAGGGACTACGAGCAGTACTTC
CDR3 protein: CASSIDRDYEQYF

clone size: few
V gene: TRBV4-3
D gene: -
J gene: TRBJ1-3
CDR3 DNA: TGCGCCAGCAGCCAAGAACGGGGAAACACCATATATTTT
CDR3 protein: CASSQERGNTIYF

clone size: -
V gene: TRBV4-2
D gene: TRBD2
J gene: TRBJ2-5
CDR3 DNA: TGTGCCAGCAGCCAGGGACTAGCGGGGGCTGGGACCCAGTACTTC
CDR3 protein: CASSQGLAGAGTQYF

clone size: -
V gene: TRBV7-7
D gene: -
J gene: TRBJ2-5
CDR3 DNA: TGTGCTAGCAGCTTAGAGTACGGGGTGAAGACCCAGTACTTC
CDR3 protein: CASSLEYGVKTQYF

clone size: few
V gene: TRBV9
D gene: -
J gene: TRBJ1-6
CDR3 DNA: TGTGCCAGCAGCGCAAACTTAGAATCACCCCTCCACTTT
CDR3 protein: CASSANLESPLHF